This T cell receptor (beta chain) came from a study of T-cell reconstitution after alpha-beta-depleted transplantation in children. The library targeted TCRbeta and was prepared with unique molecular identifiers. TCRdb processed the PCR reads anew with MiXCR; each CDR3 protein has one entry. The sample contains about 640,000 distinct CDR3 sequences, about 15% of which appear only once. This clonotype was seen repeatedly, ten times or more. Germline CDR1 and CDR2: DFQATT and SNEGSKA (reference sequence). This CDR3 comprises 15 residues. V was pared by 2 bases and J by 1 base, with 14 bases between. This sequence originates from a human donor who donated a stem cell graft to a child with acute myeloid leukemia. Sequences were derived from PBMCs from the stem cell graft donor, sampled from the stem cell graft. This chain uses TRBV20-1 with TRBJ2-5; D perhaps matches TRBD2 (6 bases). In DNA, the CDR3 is TGCAGTGCTAGAAGGCCTGGGACTGGCCAAGAGACCCAGTACTTC. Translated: CSARRPGTGQETQYF.